The 24 T cell receptor beta chains below come from one sample, sequenced in a study of blood T cells in healthy people across ages. A sample-barcoded 5' primer and a J-beta primer mix were used in a second PCR of about 7 to 12 cycles. TCRdb called the 5' RACE reads again in MiXCR, with one record for every CDR3 protein. The top ten hold approximately 4% of the sample, which has some 800,000 distinct CDR3 sequences, 25% seen once. The same data also contributed to another study, on T cells of mothers and their children.

Sequencing used blood. These receptors originate from a boy between 10 and 17 years old in good health.

V is TRBV20-1 and J is TRBJ2-7, with D perhaps assigned TRBD1 or TRBD2 (5 bases each). Germline V lookup: CDR1 DFQATT, CDR2 SNEGSKA (reference sequence). This CDR3 contains 14 residues. The V and J ends lost 5 bases and 5 bases respectively, with 19 bases between them. CDR3 loop: CSADGTDGFNEQYF. In DNA, the CDR3 is TGCAGTGCTGACGGGACGGACGGATTCAACGAGCAGTACTTC.

The rearrangement links TRBV20-1 to TRBJ2-7, with D tentatively TRBD2 (5 bases). CDR3 length: 14 amino acids. Trimming shortened V by 6 bases and J by 1 base, and 16 bases separated the two germline ends. From germline, CDR1 is DFQATT and CDR2 SNEGSKA (reference sequence). In DNA, the CDR3 is TGCAGTGCGGAGAATCGGGAAGGGTCCTACGAGCAGTACTTC. This encodes CSAENREGSYEQYF.

The rearrangement uses TRBV20-1 and TRBJ2-5; D ambiguous. Germline CDR1 is DFQATT and CDR2 is SNEGSKA (reference sequence). V was trimmed by 2 bases and J by 5 bases, leaving 9 bases between them. This CDR3 has 12 amino acids. CDR3 nucleotides: TGCAGTGCTAGAAAGGGTGATGAGACCCAGTACTTC. Protein sequence: CSARKGDETQYF.

This clonotype has a handful of counts. The gene calls are TRBV20-1 and TRBJ2-1, with 8 bases that match TRBD2. Germline loops: CDR1 DFQATT, CDR2 SNEGSKA (reference sequence). The CDR3 has 14 amino acids. The CDR3 reads CRIRAGARYNEQFF. The CDR3 coding sequence is TGCAGAATCAGAGCGGGAGCTCGTTACAATGAGCAGTTCTTC.

The rearrangement joins TRBV28 to TRBJ2-7; possible D gene TRBD1, 7 bases. Per germline, CDR1 MDHEN and CDR2 SYDVKM. The V end was cut by 8 bases, the J end by 2 bases, with 28 bases between. The CDR3 is made up of 18 amino acids. The CDR3 is CASQTSRATGEVPYEQYF. CDR3 nucleotide sequence: TGTGCCAGCCAGACCTCCCGCGCCACAGGGGAGGTTCCCTACGAGCAGTACTTC. The whole variable domain, filled in from reference TRBV28 and TRBJ2-7, reads DVKVTQSSRYLVKRTGEKVFLECVQDMDHENMFWYRQDPGLGLRLIYFSYDVKMKEKGDIPEGYSVSREKKERFSLILESASTNQTSMYLCASQTSRATGEVPYEQYFGPGTRLTVT.

V gene TRBV5-1 combines with J gene TRBJ2-1; D uncertain. Trimming took off 6 bases at V and 3 bases at J, with 16 bases between the two ends. The CDR3 contains 15 residues. The V gene's germline CDR1 is SGHRS and CDR2 YFSETQ. The CDR3 DNA reads TGCGCCAGCACCCTATCTGGTCAGAGCTACAATGAGCAGTTCTTC. Its translation: CASTLSGQSYNEQFF.

The genes are TRBV9 and TRBJ1-1; D gene uncertain. The CDR3 sequence is 17 residues long. V was trimmed by 0 bases and J by 0 bases, leaving 15 bases between them. CDR1 and CDR2 (germline): SGDLS, YYNGEE. For the CDR3, the DNA is TGTGCCAGCAGCGTAGCCCCCACACAGCCGATGAACACTGAAGCTTTCTTT. It translates to CASSVAPTQPMNTEAFF. The full variable domain, with the rest looked up from reference TRBV9 and TRBJ1-1, is DSGVTQTPKHLITATGQRVTLRCSPRSGDLSVYWYQQSLDQGLQFLIQYYNGEERAKGNILERFSAQQFPDLHSELNLSSLELGDSALYFCASSVAPTQPMNTEAFFGQGTRLTVV.

The V gene is TRBV29-1, the J gene TRBJ1-5; TRBD1 matches 12 bases. Losses at the gene ends were 6 bases for V and 7 bases for J; bases not matched to a gene: 7. Germline V gene lookup returns CDR1 SQVTM and CDR2 ANQGSEA. This CDR3 is 14 amino acids long. Here the CDR3 DNA reads TGCAGCGTCGGGGACAGGGGGCACAGCCAGCCCCAGCATTTT. This encodes CSVGDRGHSQPQHF.

Remarks on this clonotype: Here the CDR3 omits its conserved ending phenylalanine or tryptophan, so a read error is the likely source. The J gene is TRBJ2-6, the V gene TRBV6-1, with TRBD1 identical over 9 bases. The CDR3 has 18 amino acids. CDR1 and CDR2 from the germline V gene are MNHNS and SASEGT. Losses at the gene ends were 6 bases for V and 0 bases for J; bases not matched to a gene: 9. CDR3 loop: CASSPIQGARSGANVLTC. CDR3 bases: TGTGCCAGCAGCCCAATACAGGGGGCCCGCTCTGGGGCCAACGTCCTGACTTGC.

J is TRBJ2-2 and V is TRBV7-6; 7 bases line up with TRBD1. The CDR3 has 16 amino acids. The ends lost 5 bases at V and 0 bases at J; junction bases unmatched: 6. Per the germline V gene, CDR1 is SGHVS and CDR2 is FNYEAQ. CDR3 DNA sequence: TGTGCCAGCAGCCCCCGGGACAGAACGAACACCGGGGAGCTGTTTTTT. Residues: CASSPRDRTNTGELFF.

The chain uses TRBV29-1 and TRBJ2-2; D ambiguous. CDR3 length: 12 residues. Per the germline V gene, CDR1 is SQVTM and CDR2 is ANQGSEA. The germline V and J ends were trimmed by 7 bases and 0 bases, with 6 bases remaining between them. Here the CDR3 reads CSGRANTGELFF. In DNA form, the CDR3 reads TGCAGCGGACGGGCGAACACCGGGGAGCTGTTTTTT.

This clonotype has just a few counts. The chain joins TRBV10-3 to TRBJ1-2; D remains unclear. CDR1 is ENHRY, CDR2 SYGVKD, per germline. The V end lost 3 bases, the J end lost 8 bases, and 7 bases lay between the germline ends. CDR3 length: 11 amino acids. The CDR3 nucleotides are TGTGCCATCAGTGATGGGAAAGGCTACACCTTC. Translation: CAISDGKGYTF.

The chain combines TRBV4-2 with TRBJ2-1; no clear D gene. Trimming took off 4 bases at V and 0 bases at J, with 13 bases between the two ends. Germline V gene data show CDR1 as LGHNA and CDR2 as YNFKEQ. CDR3 size: 16 residues. The CDR3 DNA is TGTGCCAGCAGCCGTAACTTTTTAAGCTCCTACAATGAGCAGTTCTTC. Residues: CASSRNFLSSYNEQFF.

The chain employs TRBV9 and TRBJ2-1; D tentatively reads TRBD1 or TRBD2 (6 bases each). Germline values: CDR1 SGDLS, CDR2 YYNGEE. V lost 2 bases, J lost 3 bases, and 18 bases lay in between. CDR3 length: 17 residues. The CDR3 region has the DNA TGTGCCAGCAGCGTTAGACTAGTGGGGGGCAACTACAATGAGCAGTTCTTC. It yields the protein CASSVRLVGGNYNEQFF.

The chain couples TRBV19 to TRBJ1-2; no clear D. V was shortened by 6 bases and J by 2 bases, with 13 bases between the two germline ends. The V gene's germline CDR1 is LNHDA and CDR2 SQIVND (reference sequence). This CDR3 contains 14 residues. The CDR3 spells CASRRVPGNYGYTF. The CDR3 region has the DNA TGTGCCAGTAGAAGGGTTCCCGGGAACTATGGCTACACCTTC.

This clonotype has a handful of counts. This chain links TRBV4-3 with TRBJ2-7; D is unclear. The V gene lost 3 bases and the J gene lost 0 bases, with 12 bases spanning the gap. The CDR3 has 15 amino acids. Germline V gene data show CDR1 as LGHNA and CDR2 as YSLEER. The CDR3 here is CASSHEARTSYEQYF. CDR3 sequence (DNA): TGCGCCAGCAGCCACGAAGCGAGGACCTCCTACGAGCAGTACTTC.

This clonotype has only a few counts. The rearrangement uses TRBV6-2 or TRBV6-3 and TRBJ2-5; 9 bases line up with TRBD2. The DNA end favors TRBJ2-7, so the J call may be wrong. The length of the CDR3 is 15 residues. CDR1 and CDR2 from the germline V gene are MNHEY and SVGEGT. CDR3 sequence (DNA): TGTGCCAGCAGTTACAAGGGCGGGAGGGCCTACGAGCAGTACTTC. Protein: CASSYKGGRAYEQYF.

The J gene is TRBJ1-1, the V gene TRBV12-3 or TRBV12-4; D not resolved. The CDR3 is 14 amino acids. V was shortened by 1 base and J by 0 bases, with 6 bases between the two germline ends. The CDR3, as DNA: TGTGCCAGCAGTTTAGTGGGGATGAACACTGAAGCTTTCTTT. Translated, it gives CASSLVGMNTEAFF.

The chain couples TRBV5-1 to TRBJ2-5; 7 bases fit TRBD2. This CDR3 region has 13 residues. With V trimmed by 0 bases and J by 7 bases, 3 bases remained unmatched. CDR1 SGHRS and CDR2 YFSETQ come from the germline V gene. The CDR3, as DNA: TGCGCCAGCAGCTTGGAGGGCGGGAGGACCCAGTACTTC. Translated: CASSLEGGRTQYF. The variable domain in full, with the rest retrieved from reference TRBV5-1 and TRBJ2-5, is KAGVTQTPRYLIKTRGQQVTLSCSPISGHRSVSWYQQTPGQGLQFLFEYFSETQRNKGNFPGRFSGRQFSNSRSEMNVSTLELGDSALYLCASSLEGGRTQYFGPGTRLLVL.

Concerning this clonotype: Germline and junction disagree at one end, which may indicate a read error. The chain recombines TRBV28 with TRBJ2-5; the D gene is possibly TRBD2 (6 bases). The CDR3 extends over 17 amino acids. Germline V CDR1 and CDR2: MDHEN, SYDVKM. The chain's CDR3 is CASSLWVGSQGQETQYF. The CDR3 region has the DNA TGTGCCAGCAGTCTATGGGTCGGGAGCCAAGGGCAAGAGACCCAGTACTTC.

The rearrangement joins TRBV5-4 to TRBJ2-1, with a tentative D call TRBD1 (7 bases). The ends were cut back, 4 bases at V and 8 bases at J, with 19 bases in the middle. There are 15 residues in the CDR3. Germline V gene lookup returns CDR1 SGHNT and CDR2 YYREEE (reference sequence). CDR3 loop: CASSLTSSQGDEQFF. CDR3 DNA sequence: TGTGCCAGCAGCCTCACTAGCTCCCAGGGGGATGAGCAGTTCTTC.

V is TRBV10-3 and J is TRBJ2-5; 11 bases map to TRBD2. The V segment lost 3 bases and the J segment 2 bases; nucleotides outside the gene matches: 8. The germline V gene encodes CDR1 ENHRY and CDR2 SYGVKD. This CDR3 contains 17 residues. The CDR3 DNA follows: TGTGCCATCAGTGACTCGACTAGCGGGGTCCTTCAAGAGACCCAGTACTTC. Translated: CAISDSTSGVLQETQYF.

This clonotype was detected only a few times. The chain employs TRBV5-5 and TRBJ2-5, with D possibly matching TRBD1 (6 bases). With the DNA end fitting TRBJ2-7 better, the J assignment may be wrong. CDR1 SGHKS and CDR2 YYEKEE come from the germline V gene (reference sequence). There are 15 residues in the CDR3. This CDR3 reads CASSLVAGDLYEQYF. The CDR3 nucleotides are TGTGCCAGCAGCTTGGTGGCAGGGGATCTCTACGAGCAGTACTTC.

Points on this clonotype: Relative to the germline gene, one junction end is altered; a read error may explain this. The J gene is TRBJ1-2, the V gene TRBV29-1; D uncertain. The CDR3 spans 12 residues. Germline V gene lookup returns CDR1 SQVTM and CDR2 ANQGSEA. CDR3 sequence reads: CSVEEVVSRPFF. In nucleotides, the CDR3 is TGCAGCGTTGAAGAGGTGGTCAGTCGCCCGTTCTTC.